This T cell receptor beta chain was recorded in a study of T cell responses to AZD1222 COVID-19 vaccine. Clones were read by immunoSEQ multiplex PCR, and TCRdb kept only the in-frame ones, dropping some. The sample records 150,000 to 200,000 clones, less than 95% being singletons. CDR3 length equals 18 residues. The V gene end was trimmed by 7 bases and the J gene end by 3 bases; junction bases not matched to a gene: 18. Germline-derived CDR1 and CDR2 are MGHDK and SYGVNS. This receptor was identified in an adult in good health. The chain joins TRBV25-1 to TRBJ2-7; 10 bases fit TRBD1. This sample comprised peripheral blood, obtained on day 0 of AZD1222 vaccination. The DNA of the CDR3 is TGTGCCAGCATCCGGGACAGGGGTTGGGGGAAGCATTACTACGAGCAGTACTTC. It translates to CASIRDRGWGKHYYEQYF.